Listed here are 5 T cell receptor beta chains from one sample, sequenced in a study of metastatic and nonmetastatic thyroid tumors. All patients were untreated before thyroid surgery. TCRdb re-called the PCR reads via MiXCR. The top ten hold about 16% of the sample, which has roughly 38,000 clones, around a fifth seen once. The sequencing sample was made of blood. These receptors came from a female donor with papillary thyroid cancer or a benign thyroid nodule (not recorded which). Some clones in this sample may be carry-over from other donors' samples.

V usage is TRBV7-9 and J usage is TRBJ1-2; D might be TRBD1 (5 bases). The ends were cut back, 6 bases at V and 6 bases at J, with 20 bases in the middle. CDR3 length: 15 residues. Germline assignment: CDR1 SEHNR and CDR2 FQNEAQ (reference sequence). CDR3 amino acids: CASREQVIMRNGYTF. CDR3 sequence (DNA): TGTGCCAGCAGGGAACAGGTGATTATGAGGAATGGCTACACCTTC.

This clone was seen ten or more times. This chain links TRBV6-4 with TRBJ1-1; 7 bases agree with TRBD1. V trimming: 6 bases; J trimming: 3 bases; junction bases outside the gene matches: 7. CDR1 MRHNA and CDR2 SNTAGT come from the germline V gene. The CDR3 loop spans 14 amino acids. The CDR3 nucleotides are TGTGCCAGCAGCTACAGGGGTGGAGACACTGAAGCTTTCTTT. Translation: CASSYRGGDTEAFF.

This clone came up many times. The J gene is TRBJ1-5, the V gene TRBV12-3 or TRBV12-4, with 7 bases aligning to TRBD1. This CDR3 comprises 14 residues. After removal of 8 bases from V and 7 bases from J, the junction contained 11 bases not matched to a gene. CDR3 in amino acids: CASAFGGGRQPQHF. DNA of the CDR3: TGTGCCAGCGCCTTTGGAGGGGGCAGGCAGCCCCAGCATTTT.

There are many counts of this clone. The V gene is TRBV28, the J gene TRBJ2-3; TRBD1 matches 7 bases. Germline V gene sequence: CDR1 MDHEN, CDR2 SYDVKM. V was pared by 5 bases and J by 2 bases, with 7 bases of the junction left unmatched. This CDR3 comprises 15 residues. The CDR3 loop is CASSVRDRFTDTQYF. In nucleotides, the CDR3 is TGTGCCAGCAGTGTCCGGGACAGATTCACAGATACGCAGTATTTT.

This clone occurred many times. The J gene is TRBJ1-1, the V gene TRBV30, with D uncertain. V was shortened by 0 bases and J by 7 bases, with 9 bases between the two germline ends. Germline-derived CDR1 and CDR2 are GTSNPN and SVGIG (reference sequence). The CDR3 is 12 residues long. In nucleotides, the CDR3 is TGTGCCTGGAGTGTTTTGGGGATTGAAGCTTTCTTT. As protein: CAWSVLGIEAFF.